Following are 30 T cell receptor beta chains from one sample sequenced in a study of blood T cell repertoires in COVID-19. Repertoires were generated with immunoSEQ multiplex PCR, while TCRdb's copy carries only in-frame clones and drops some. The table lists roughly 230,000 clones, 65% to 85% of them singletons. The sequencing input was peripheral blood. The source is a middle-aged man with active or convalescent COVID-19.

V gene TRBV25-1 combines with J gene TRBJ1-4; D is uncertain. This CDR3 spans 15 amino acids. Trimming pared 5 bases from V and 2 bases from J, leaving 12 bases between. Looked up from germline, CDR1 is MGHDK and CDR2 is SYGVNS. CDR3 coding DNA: TGTGCCAGCAGTCCGTCGCTTGAGACTAATGAAAAACTGTTTTTT. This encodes CASSPSLETNEKLFF.

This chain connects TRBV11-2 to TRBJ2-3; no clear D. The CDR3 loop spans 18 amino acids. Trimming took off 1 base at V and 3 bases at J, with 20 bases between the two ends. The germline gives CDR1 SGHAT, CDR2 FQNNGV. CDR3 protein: CASSLGSPAYSITDTQYF. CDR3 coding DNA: TGTGCCAGCAGCTTAGGGTCCCCGGCGTATAGCATTACAGATACGCAGTATTTT.

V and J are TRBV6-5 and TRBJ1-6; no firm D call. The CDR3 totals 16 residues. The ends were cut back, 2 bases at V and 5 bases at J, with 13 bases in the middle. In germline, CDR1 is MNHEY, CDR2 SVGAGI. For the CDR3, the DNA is TGTGCCAGCAGTTACGGCGTTTGGGCAGATAATTCACCCCTCCACTTT. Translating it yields CASSYGVWADNSPLHF.

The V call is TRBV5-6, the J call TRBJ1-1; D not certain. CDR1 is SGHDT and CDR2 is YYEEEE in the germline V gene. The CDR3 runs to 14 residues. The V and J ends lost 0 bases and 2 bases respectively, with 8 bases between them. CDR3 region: CASSLGLLNTEAFF. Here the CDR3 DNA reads TGTGCCAGCAGCTTGGGACTACTTAACACTGAAGCTTTCTTT.

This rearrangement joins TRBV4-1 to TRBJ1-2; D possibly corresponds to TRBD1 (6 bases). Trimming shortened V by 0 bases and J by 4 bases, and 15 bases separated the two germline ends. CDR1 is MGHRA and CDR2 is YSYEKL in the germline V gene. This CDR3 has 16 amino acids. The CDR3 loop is CASSQDSRGSVYGYTF. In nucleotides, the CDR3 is TGCGCCAGCAGCCAAGACAGTAGGGGGTCAGTCTATGGCTACACCTTC.

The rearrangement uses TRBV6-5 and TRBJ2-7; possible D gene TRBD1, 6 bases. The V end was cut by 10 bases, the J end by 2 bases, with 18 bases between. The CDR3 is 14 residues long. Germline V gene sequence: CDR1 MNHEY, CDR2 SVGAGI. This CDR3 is CAIPTVYRAYEQYF. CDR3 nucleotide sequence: TGTGCCATCCCAACCGTGTACAGGGCCTACGAGCAGTACTTC.

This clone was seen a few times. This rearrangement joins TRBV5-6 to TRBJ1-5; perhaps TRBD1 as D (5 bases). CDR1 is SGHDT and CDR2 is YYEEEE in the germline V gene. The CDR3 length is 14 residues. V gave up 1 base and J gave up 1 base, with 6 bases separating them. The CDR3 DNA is TGTGCCAGCAGCTTGCGACAGAGCAATCAGCCCCAGCATTTT. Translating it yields CASSLRQSNQPQHF.

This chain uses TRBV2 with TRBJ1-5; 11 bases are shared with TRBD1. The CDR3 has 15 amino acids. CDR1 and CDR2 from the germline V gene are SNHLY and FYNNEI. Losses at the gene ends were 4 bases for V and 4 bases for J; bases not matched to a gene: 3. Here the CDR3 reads CASSVGTGGNQPQHF. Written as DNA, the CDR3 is TGTGCCAGCAGTGTCGGGACAGGGGGTAATCAGCCCCAGCATTTT.

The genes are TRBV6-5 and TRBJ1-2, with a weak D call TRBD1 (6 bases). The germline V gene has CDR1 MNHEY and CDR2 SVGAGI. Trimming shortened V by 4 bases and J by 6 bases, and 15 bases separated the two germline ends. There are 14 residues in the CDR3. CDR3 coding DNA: TGTGCCAGCAGTTCCTCCGGGACAATCAATGGCTACACCTTC. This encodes CASSSSGTINGYTF.

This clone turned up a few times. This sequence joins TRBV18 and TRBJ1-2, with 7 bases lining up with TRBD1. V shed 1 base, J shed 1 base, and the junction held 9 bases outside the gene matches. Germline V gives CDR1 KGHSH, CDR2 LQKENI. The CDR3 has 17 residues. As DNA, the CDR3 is TGTGCCAGCTCACCACGAATACGGAGACAGGGTAACTATGGCTACACCTTC. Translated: CASSPRIRRQGNYGYTF.

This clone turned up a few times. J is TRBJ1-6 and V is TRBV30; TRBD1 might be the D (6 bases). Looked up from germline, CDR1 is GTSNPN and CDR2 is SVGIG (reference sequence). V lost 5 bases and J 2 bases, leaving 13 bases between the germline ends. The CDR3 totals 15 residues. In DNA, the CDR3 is TGTGCCTGGGGCCGGGACATGGCCTATAATTCACCCCTCCACTTT. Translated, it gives CAWGRDMAYNSPLHF.

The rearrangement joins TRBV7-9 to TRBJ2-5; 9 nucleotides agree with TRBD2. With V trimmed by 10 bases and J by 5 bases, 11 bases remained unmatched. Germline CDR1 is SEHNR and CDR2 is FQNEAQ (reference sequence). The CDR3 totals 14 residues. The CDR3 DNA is TGTGCCACTAAGTCCCTAGCGGGGTTGGAGACCCAGTACTTC. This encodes CATKSLAGLETQYF.

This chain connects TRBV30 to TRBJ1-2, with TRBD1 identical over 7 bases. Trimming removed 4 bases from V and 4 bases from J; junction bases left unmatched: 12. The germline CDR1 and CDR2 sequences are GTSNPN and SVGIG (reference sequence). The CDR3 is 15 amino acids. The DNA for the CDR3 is TGTGCCTGGACCTCTTTCGCAGGGGGTATCTATGGCTACACCTTC. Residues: CAWTSFAGGIYGYTF.

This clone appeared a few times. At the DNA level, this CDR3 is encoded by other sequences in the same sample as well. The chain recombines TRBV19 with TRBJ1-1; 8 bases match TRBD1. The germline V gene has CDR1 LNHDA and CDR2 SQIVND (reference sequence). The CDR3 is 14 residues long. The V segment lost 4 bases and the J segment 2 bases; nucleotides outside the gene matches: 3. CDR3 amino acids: CASSKGQGNTEAFF. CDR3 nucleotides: TGTGCCAGTAGTAAAGGACAGGGAAACACTGAAGCTTTCTTT. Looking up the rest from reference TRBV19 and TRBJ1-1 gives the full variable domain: DGGITQSPKYLFRKEGQNVTLSCEQNLNHDAMYWYRQDPGQGLRLIYYSQIVNDFQKGDIAEGYSVSREKKESFPLTVTSAQKNPTAFYLCASSKGQGNTEAFFGQGTRLTVV.

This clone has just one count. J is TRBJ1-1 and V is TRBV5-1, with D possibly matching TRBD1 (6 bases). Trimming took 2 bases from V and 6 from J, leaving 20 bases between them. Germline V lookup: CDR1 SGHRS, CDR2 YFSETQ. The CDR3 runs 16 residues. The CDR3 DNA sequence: TGCGCCAGCAGCTTTTCTACAGGGTCTGGAGATGCTGAAGCTTTCTTT. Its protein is CASSFSTGSGDAEAFF.

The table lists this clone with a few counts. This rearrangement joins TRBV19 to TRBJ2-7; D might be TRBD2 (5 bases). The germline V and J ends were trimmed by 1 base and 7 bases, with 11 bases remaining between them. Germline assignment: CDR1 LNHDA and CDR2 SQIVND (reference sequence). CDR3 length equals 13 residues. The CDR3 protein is CASSIAASGEQYF. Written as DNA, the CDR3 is TGTGCCAGTAGTATAGCCGCCTCGGGGGAGCAGTACTTC.

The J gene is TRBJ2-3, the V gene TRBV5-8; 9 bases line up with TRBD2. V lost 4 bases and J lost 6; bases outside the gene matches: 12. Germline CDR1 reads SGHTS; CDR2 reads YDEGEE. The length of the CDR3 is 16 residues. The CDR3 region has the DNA TGTGCCAGCAGCCTCGGCCTAGCGGGGAGTCAGGATACGCAGTATTTT. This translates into CASSLGLAGSQDTQYF.

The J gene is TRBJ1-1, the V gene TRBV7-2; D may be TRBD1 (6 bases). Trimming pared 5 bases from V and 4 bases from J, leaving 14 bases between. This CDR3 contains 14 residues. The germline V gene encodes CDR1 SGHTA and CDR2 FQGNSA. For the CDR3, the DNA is TGTGCCAGCAGCCTACAGGGTAAGGTCACTGAAGCTTTCTTT. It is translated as CASSLQGKVTEAFF.

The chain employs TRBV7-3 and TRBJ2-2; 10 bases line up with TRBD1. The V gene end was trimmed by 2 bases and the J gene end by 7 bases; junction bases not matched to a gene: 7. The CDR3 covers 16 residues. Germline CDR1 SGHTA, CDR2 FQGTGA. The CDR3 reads CASSLAGTGVVGELFF. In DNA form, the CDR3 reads TGTGCCAGCAGCTTAGCGGGGACAGGGGTTGTCGGGGAGCTGTTTTTT.

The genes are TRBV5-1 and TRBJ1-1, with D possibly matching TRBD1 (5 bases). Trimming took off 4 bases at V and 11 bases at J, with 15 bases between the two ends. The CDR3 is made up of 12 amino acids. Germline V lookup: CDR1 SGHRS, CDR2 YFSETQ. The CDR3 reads CASSPGTGLAFF. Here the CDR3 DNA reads TGCGCCAGCAGCCCGGGGACTGGGTTGGCTTTCTTT.

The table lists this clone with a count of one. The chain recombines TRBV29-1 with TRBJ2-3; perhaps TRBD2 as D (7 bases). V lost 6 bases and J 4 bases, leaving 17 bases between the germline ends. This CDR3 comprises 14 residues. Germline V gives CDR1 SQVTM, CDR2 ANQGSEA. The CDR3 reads CSVARGGGADTQYF. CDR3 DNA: TGCAGCGTCGCCCGCGGGGGCGGGGCAGATACGCAGTATTTT.

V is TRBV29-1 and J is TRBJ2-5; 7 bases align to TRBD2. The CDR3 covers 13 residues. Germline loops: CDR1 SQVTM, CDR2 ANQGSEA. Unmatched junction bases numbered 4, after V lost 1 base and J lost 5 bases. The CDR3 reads CSVEVGGSETQYF. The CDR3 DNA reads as TGCAGCGTTGAAGTCGGGGGGAGCGAGACCCAGTACTTC.

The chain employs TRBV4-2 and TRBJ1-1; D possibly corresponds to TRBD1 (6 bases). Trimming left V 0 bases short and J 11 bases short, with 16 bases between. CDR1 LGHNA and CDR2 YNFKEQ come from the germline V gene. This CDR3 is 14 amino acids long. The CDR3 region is CASSQDLGTPMAFF. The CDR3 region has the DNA TGTGCCAGCAGCCAAGATCTCGGGACACCCATGGCTTTCTTT.

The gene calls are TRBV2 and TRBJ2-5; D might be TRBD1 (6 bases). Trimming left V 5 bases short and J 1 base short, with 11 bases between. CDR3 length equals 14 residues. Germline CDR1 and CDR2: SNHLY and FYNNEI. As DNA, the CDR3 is TGTGCCAGCAGTCAACAGGGACCCCAAGAGACCCAGTACTTC. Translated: CASSQQGPQETQYF. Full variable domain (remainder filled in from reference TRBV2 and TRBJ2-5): EPEVTQTPSHQVTQMGQEVILRCVPISNHLYFYWYRQILGQKVEFLVSFYNNEISEKSEIFDDQFSVERPDGSNFTLKIRSTKLEDSAMYFCASSQQGPQETQYFGPGTRLLVL.

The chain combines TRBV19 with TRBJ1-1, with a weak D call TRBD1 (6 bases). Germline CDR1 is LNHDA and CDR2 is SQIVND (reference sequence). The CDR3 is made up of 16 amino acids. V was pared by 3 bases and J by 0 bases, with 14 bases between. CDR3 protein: CASSILDSGMNTEAFF. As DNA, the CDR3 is TGTGCCAGTAGTATTTTGGACAGCGGAATGAACACTGAAGCTTTCTTT.

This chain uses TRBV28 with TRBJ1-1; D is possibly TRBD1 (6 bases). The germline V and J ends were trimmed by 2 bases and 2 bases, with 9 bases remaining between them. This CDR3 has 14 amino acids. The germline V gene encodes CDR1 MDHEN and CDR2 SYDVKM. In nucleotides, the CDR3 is TGTGCCAGCAGTTTAAGGGGGTTTAACACTGAAGCTTTCTTT. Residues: CASSLRGFNTEAFF.

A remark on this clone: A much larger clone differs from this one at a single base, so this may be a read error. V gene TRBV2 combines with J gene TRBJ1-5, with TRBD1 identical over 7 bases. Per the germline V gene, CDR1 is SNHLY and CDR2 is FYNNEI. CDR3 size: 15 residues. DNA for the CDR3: TGTGCCAGCGACCGGACAGGTCAATTCAATCGGCCCCAGCATTTT. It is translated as CASDRTGQFNRPQHF.

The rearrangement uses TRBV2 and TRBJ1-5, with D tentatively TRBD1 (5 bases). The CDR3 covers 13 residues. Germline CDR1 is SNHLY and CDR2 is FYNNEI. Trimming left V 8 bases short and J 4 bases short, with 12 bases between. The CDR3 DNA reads TGTGCCAGCGCAGCTCGACAGAATCAGCCCCAGCATTTT. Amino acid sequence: CASAARQNQPQHF. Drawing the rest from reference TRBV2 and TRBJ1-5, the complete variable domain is EPEVTQTPSHQVTQMGQEVILRCVPISNHLYFYWYRQILGQKVEFLVSFYNNEISEKSEIFDDQFSVERPDGSNFTLKIRSTKLEDSAMYFCASAARQNQPQHFGDGTRLSIL.

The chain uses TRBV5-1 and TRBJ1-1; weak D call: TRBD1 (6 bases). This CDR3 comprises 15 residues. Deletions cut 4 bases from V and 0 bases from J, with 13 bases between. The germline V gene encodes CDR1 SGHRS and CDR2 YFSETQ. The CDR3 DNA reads TGCGCCAGCAGCCTACAGGACAGACTGAACACTGAAGCTTTCTTT. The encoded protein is CASSLQDRLNTEAFF.

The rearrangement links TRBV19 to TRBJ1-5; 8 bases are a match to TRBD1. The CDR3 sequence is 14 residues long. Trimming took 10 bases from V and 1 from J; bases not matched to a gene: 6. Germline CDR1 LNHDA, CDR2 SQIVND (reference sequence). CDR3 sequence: CATQTGVSNQPQHF. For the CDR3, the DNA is TGTGCCACCCAGACAGGGGTGAGCAATCAGCCCCAGCATTTT.